The 21 T cell receptor beta chains below all came from one sample that was sequenced in a study of CD8 T cells in ankylosing spondylitis (dated by TCRdb to about 2017). Receptor libraries were prepared by 5' RACE. For sequencing, an Illumina HiSeq 2500 was employed. TCRdb ran its own pipeline on the public reads, namely fastp trimming at Q25 and MiXCR clone calling, and kept in-frame beta chains. When rows share a CDR3 protein, they turn into one entry using the most common DNA and genes. Present in this sample are roughly 7,000 distinct CDR3 sequences, 2.5% to 3% of which were seen just once. 37% of the sample is in the top ten clones. Input material: blood, either unsorted or a sorted T cell fraction (not recorded which). The source is a female donor with ankylosing spondylitis or in good health (not recorded which).

The table lists this clonotype with many counts. The chain joins TRBV9 to TRBJ2-5; TRBD1 agrees at 11 bases. The CDR3 has 17 residues. The V gene end was trimmed by 3 bases and the J gene end by 5 bases; junction bases not matched to a gene: 12. Germline V lookup: CDR1 SGDLS, CDR2 YYNGEE. CDR3 sequence reads: CASSESGQGAGGETQYF. The CDR3 DNA is TGTGCCAGCAGCGAGTCCGGACAGGGGGCCGGGGGGGAGACCCAGTACTTC.

This clonotype appeared many times. The chain joins TRBV9 to TRBJ2-1, with TRBD1 as a possible D gene (5 bases). CDR3 size: 13 residues. Germline loops: CDR1 SGDLS, CDR2 YYNGEE. Trimming cost V 7 bases and J 1 base, with 9 bases left between them. Written as DNA, the CDR3 is TGTGCCAGCGGGGCGTTTTCCTACAATGAGCAGTTCTTC. Translating it yields CASGAFSYNEQFF.

This clonotype is medium-sized in the sample. CDR3 sequence: CASSVGVHGFEQYF. CDR3 in DNA: TGTGCCAGCAGCGTAGGGGTCCACGGCTTCGAGCAGTACTTC. J is TRBJ2-7 and V is TRBV9, with no clear D. Trimming stripped 0 bases from V and 6 bases from J, with 13 bases between. CDR3 length: 14 amino acids. CDR1 SGDLS and CDR2 YYNGEE come from the germline V gene.

There are many counts of this clonotype. The chain uses TRBV9 and TRBJ2-2; 7 bases agree with TRBD1. This CDR3 is 14 amino acids long. Germline assignment: CDR1 SGDLS and CDR2 YYNGEE. V was clipped by 3 bases and J by 4 bases; unmatched bases: 3. In nucleotides, the CDR3 is TGTGCCAGCAGCGACTACAGGGGCACCGGGGAGCTGTTTTTT. Translating gives CASSDYRGTGELFF.

By proportion, this clonotype is medium-sized. CDR3 nucleotides: TGTGCCAGCAGCGCGGCGGGACAGGGCTACGAGCAGTACTTC. It translates to CASSAAGQGYEQYF. J is TRBJ2-7 and V is TRBV9; TRBD1 agrees at 9 bases. Germline trimming cut 3 bases from V and 3 bases from J; bases unmatched to any gene: 4. CDR1 and CDR2 (germline): SGDLS, YYNGEE. This CDR3 region has 14 residues.

This clonotype was counted many times. The genes are TRBV9 and TRBJ2-1; 7 nucleotides align to TRBD2. The length of the CDR3 is 17 residues. Losses at the gene ends were 0 bases for V and 5 bases for J; bases not matched to a gene: 11. Germline CDR1 is SGDLS and CDR2 is YYNGEE. CDR3 nucleotide sequence: TGTGCCAGCAGCGTAGAGGGCGGGAGTTTAGGTGACAATGAGCAGTTCTTC. Encoded protein: CASSVEGGSLGDNEQFF. Supplemented by reference TRBV9 and TRBJ2-1, the full variable domain reads DSGVTQTPKHLITATGQRVTLRCSPRSGDLSVYWYQQSLDQGLQFLIQYYNGEERAKGNILERFSAQQFPDLHSELNLSSLELGDSALYFCASSVEGGSLGDNEQFFGPGTRLTVL.

This clonotype was detected many times. This chain joins TRBV9 and TRBJ2-1; no reliable D call. Trimming pared 1 base from V and 8 bases from J, leaving 10 bases between. Germline CDR1 SGDLS, CDR2 YYNGEE. The CDR3 sequence is 13 residues long. In DNA form, the CDR3 reads TGTGCCAGCAGCGTATATGGCCGCTATGAGCAGTTCTTC. Translated, it gives CASSVYGRYEQFF. The full variable domain, with the rest looked up from reference TRBV9 and TRBJ2-1, is DSGVTQTPKHLITATGQRVTLRCSPRSGDLSVYWYQQSLDQGLQFLIQYYNGEERAKGNILERFSAQQFPDLHSELNLSSLELGDSALYFCASSVYGRYEQFFGPGTRLTVL.

This clonotype came up many times. The chain recombines TRBV9 with TRBJ1-5; D perhaps matches TRBD1 (5 bases). V dropped 4 bases and J dropped 7 bases, with 15 bases sitting between them. Germline V gene sequence: CDR1 SGDLS, CDR2 YYNGEE. CDR3 length: 14 amino acids. CDR3 loop: CASSRDLTGQPQHF. DNA of the CDR3: TGTGCCAGCAGCCGGGACCTAACGGGCCAGCCCCAGCATTTT.

This clonotype was seen repeatedly, ten times or more. This chain connects TRBV9 to TRBJ2-3; TRBD2 matches 13 bases. V lost 5 bases and J lost 0; bases outside the gene matches: 6. There are 17 residues in the CDR3. Germline CDR1 is SGDLS and CDR2 is YYNGEE. CDR3 DNA sequence: TGTGCCAGCAGGGGGACTAGCGGGGATACTAGCACAGATACGCAGTATTTT. Translating it yields CASRGTSGDTSTDTQYF. The full variable domain, rest sourced from reference TRBV9 and TRBJ2-3, is DSGVTQTPKHLITATGQRVTLRCSPRSGDLSVYWYQQSLDQGLQFLIQYYNGEERAKGNILERFSAQQFPDLHSELNLSSLELGDSALYFCASRGTSGDTSTDTQYFGPGTRLTVL.

This clonotype is classed as medium-sized (0.01 to 0.1%). The chain is built from TRBV9 and TRBJ2-7, with D unresolved. V lost 3 bases, J lost 7 bases, and 11 bases lay in between. CDR3 size: 12 residues. Germline CDR1 and CDR2: SGDLS and YYNGEE. The CDR3 DNA reads as TGTGCCAGCAGCGGAAGAGACGAGGAGCAGTACTTC. This gives the protein CASSGRDEEQYF.

This clonotype was observed many times. The CDR3 here is CASSPGQGYTGELFF. The CDR3 nucleotides are TGTGCCAGCAGTCCGGGACAGGGGTATACCGGGGAGCTGTTTTTT. This chain uses TRBV9 with TRBJ2-2, with TRBD1 matching over 10 bases. The ends lost 5 bases at V and 5 bases at J; junction bases unmatched: 6. Germline loops: CDR1 SGDLS, CDR2 YYNGEE. This CDR3 contains 15 residues.

This clonotype was found many times. V usage is TRBV9 and J usage is TRBJ2-7; TRBD2 aligns across 9 bases. The CDR3 contains 14 residues. Trimming removed 3 bases from V and 5 bases from J; junction bases left unmatched: 6. Germline V gene lookup returns CDR1 SGDLS and CDR2 YYNGEE. The CDR3 DNA reads TGTGCCAGCAGCGACGCTAGCGGGGATAACGAGCAGTACTTC. This gives the protein CASSDASGDNEQYF.

This clonotype was counted ten times or more. The chain has TRBV9 and TRBJ2-7; D unclear. Per germline, CDR1 SGDLS and CDR2 YYNGEE. Trimming removed 0 bases at V and 0 bases at J, with 7 bases between. This CDR3 has 14 amino acids. CDR3 protein: CASSVEGTSYEQYF. The CDR3, as DNA: TGTGCCAGCAGCGTAGAGGGCACCTCCTACGAGCAGTACTTC.

The sample holds many counts of this clonotype. The chain employs TRBV9 and TRBJ2-3; D perhaps matches TRBD2 (6 bases). CDR3 size: 19 residues. Germline values: CDR1 SGDLS, CDR2 YYNGEE. V was shortened by 4 bases and J by 1 base, with 25 bases between the two germline ends. The CDR3 bases are TGTGCCAGCAGCCCTGCCCTGAGCGGGCCCAGAGGAGGCACAGATACGCAGTATTTT. The encoded protein is CASSPALSGPRGGTDTQYF.

This clonotype was detected many times. V gene TRBV9 combines with J gene TRBJ2-5, with D perhaps TRBD1 (6 bases). Trimming cost V 3 bases and J 2 bases, with 11 bases left between them. This CDR3 contains 14 residues. CDR1 SGDLS and CDR2 YYNGEE come from the germline V gene. The CDR3, as DNA: TGTGCCAGCAGCGCTAGGACAGAACAAGAGACCCAGTACTTC. It encodes CASSARTEQETQYF.

This clonotype was detected ten times or more. The chain uses TRBV9 and TRBJ1-2; 7 nucleotides match TRBD1. V trimming: 0 bases; J trimming: 2 bases; junction bases outside the gene matches: 4. This CDR3 has 15 amino acids. Germline lookup yields CDR1 SGDLS and CDR2 YYNGEE. This chain's CDR3 is CASSVDRGPNYGYTF. In nucleotides, the CDR3 is TGTGCCAGCAGCGTAGACAGGGGTCCGAACTATGGCTACACCTTC.

This rearrangement joins TRBV9 to TRBJ1-5, with 7 positions matching TRBD1. The CDR3 loop spans 13 amino acids. With 5 bases clipped from V and 2 bases from J, the junction kept 1 base outside the gene matches. Germline assignment: CDR1 SGDLS and CDR2 YYNGEE. The CDR3 protein is CASSGTGNQPQHF. The CDR3 bases are TGTGCCAGCAGTGGGACAGGCAATCAGCCCCAGCATTTT. The variable domain in full, with the rest retrieved from reference TRBV9 and TRBJ1-5, is DSGVTQTPKHLITATGQRVTLRCSPRSGDLSVYWYQQSLDQGLQFLIQYYNGEERAKGNILERFSAQQFPDLHSELNLSSLELGDSALYFCASSGTGNQPQHFGDGTRLSIL.

This clonotype was picked up many times. The V gene is TRBV9, the J gene TRBJ2-1; 7 nucleotides match TRBD1. The J segment lost 8 bases and the V segment lost 0 bases, leaving 14 bases of the junction unmatched. The CDR3 is made up of 17 amino acids. Germline V gene lookup returns CDR1 SGDLS and CDR2 YYNGEE. The CDR3 nucleotides read TGTGCCAGCAGCGTAGCTACCATAGCAGGGGGAAACGATGAGCAGTTCTTC. The encoded protein is CASSVATIAGGNDEQFF.

By sample fraction, this clonotype is medium-sized. J is TRBJ2-2 and V is TRBV9; D gene ambiguous. V lost 0 bases and J lost 6, with 6 bases in between. CDR3 length: 13 amino acids. CDR1 is SGDLS and CDR2 is YYNGEE in the germline V gene. Here the CDR3 DNA reads TGTGCCAGCAGCGTAGTATATCCCGGGGAGCTGTTTTTT. It translates to CASSVVYPGELFF. Full variable domain (missing parts from reference TRBV9 and TRBJ2-2): DSGVTQTPKHLITATGQRVTLRCSPRSGDLSVYWYQQSLDQGLQFLIQYYNGEERAKGNILERFSAQQFPDLHSELNLSSLELGDSALYFCASSVVYPGELFFGEGSRLTVL.

This clonotype was counted ten times or more. This chain links TRBV9 with TRBJ2-3; no reliable D call. The CDR3 is made up of 13 amino acids. Trimming pared 7 bases from V and 1 base from J, leaving 10 bases between. Germline V gene sequence: CDR1 SGDLS, CDR2 YYNGEE. Written as DNA, the CDR3 is TGTGCCAGCGGGGTCGTGGGCACAGATACGCAGTATTTT. It translates to CASGVVGTDTQYF. Based on the CDR3 plus reference TRBV9 and TRBJ2-3, the full variable domain is DSGVTQTPKHLITATGQRVTLRCSPRSGDLSVYWYQQSLDQGLQFLIQYYNGEERAKGNILERFSAQQFPDLHSELNLSSLELGDSALYFCASGVVGTDTQYFGPGTRLTVL.

By frequency in the sample, this clonotype is medium-sized. The rearrangement links TRBV9 to TRBJ2-5; D ambiguous. V was cut by 0 bases and J by 5 bases, with 8 bases left in between. The germline gives CDR1 SGDLS, CDR2 YYNGEE. CDR3 length equals 13 residues. The CDR3 sequence is CASSVEGYETQYF. The DNA for the CDR3 is TGTGCCAGCAGCGTAGAAGGATACGAGACCCAGTACTTC.